The sample holds many counts of the clone carrying this T cell receptor beta chain. Its cognate antigen is unknown. This record belongs to a study of metastatic and nonmetastatic thyroid tumors. About the research overall: Blood and tumor or nodule tissue repertoires from malignant and benign thyroid patients were compared. Findings of the study overall: In blood and tumor, TCR beta diversity was reportedly significantly higher in malignant thyroid tumors than in benign nodules.

Authors' analysis steps: In papillary thyroid cancer, a distant-metastasis classifier was built using CDR3 differences across clinicopathological groups. Through MiXCR, TCRdb re-clonotyped the PCR reads. TCRdb, rather than the study authors, made the V and J calls. Among roughly 83,000 clones, around 14% were seen once, and the ten largest hold roughly 3.9%. Patients were all untreated before their thyroid surgery. This TCR came from a female donor with papillary thyroid cancer or a benign thyroid nodule (not recorded which). Some clones in this sample may be carry-over from other donors' samples. Sample: blood.

CDR3 sequence (DNA): TGTGCCAGTAGTTTAAGAGGGGACACTGAAGCTTTCTTT. Protein sequence: CASSLRGDTEAFF. The rearrangement uses TRBV19 and TRBJ1-1; D might be TRBD1 (5 bases). Germline CDR1 and CDR2: LNHDA and SQIVND (reference sequence). The CDR3 spans 13 residues. Trimming shortened V by 5 bases and J by 3 bases, and 10 bases separated the two germline ends.